These 4 T cell receptor beta chains were sequenced from one sample in a study of PD-1 blockade in classical Hodgkin lymphoma. Each and every patient relapsed after autologous stem cell transplantation, and patients got differing brentuximab vedotin exposure. Clones were sequenced by immunoSEQ multiplex PCR, and TCRdb holds only the in-frame ones, with some missing. The sample yields fewer than 50,000 clones, roughly 86% seen once. Sample: peripheral blood mononuclear cells (PBMCs), taken before the second cycle of nivolumab. These receptors were obtained from a human donor with classical Hodgkin lymphoma.

The chain is built from TRBV6-6 and TRBJ1-4; D gene ambiguous. In germline, CDR1 is MNHNY, CDR2 SVGAGI (reference sequence). The CDR3 length is 15 residues. V was clipped by 2 bases and J by 0 bases, with 7 bases between them. The CDR3 bases are TGTGCCAGCAGTTACCAGGATTCAACTAATGAAAAACTGTTTTTT. Translation gives CASSYQDSTNEKLFF.

V usage is TRBV15 and J usage is TRBJ2-7, with 7 positions matching TRBD1. The trim removed 0 bases at V and 2 bases at J, leaving 13 bases unmatched. Germline values: CDR1 LNHNV, CDR2 YYDKDF (reference sequence). CDR3 length: 18 residues. The CDR3, as DNA: TGTGCCACCAGCAGAGAGAGGGGGCGGAGGAATGCCCCCTACGAGCAGTACTTC. It encodes CATSRERGRRNAPYEQYF.

CDR3 loop: CASSPRQGFPPDTQYF. CDR3 DNA sequence: TGTGCCAGCAGCCCCAGACAGGGGTTTCCGCCAGATACGCAGTATTTT. This chain uses TRBV11-2 with TRBJ2-3; the match to TRBD1 covers 8 bases. This CDR3 has 16 residues. Per the germline V gene, CDR1 is SGHAT and CDR2 is FQNNGV. Trimming removed 5 bases from V and 4 bases from J; junction bases left unmatched: 11. The variable domain in full, completed from reference TRBV11-2 and TRBJ2-3, reads EAGVAQSPRYKIIEKRQSVAFWCNPISGHATLYWYQQILGQGPKLLIQFQNNGVVDDSQLPKDRFSAERLKGVDSTLKIQPAKLEDSAVYLCASSPRQGFPPDTQYFGPGTRLTVL.

The chain uses TRBV11-2 and TRBJ2-5; no reliable D call. Per the germline V gene, CDR1 is SGHAT and CDR2 is FQNNGV. The CDR3 contains 15 residues. The V and J ends lost 5 bases and 1 base respectively, with 14 bases between them. CDR3 sequence reads: CASSLGWRLQETQYF. The DNA for the CDR3 is TGTGCCAGCAGCCTGGGATGGCGGCTCCAAGAGACCCAGTACTTC. Full variable domain (rest looked up from reference TRBV11-2 and TRBJ2-5): EAGVAQSPRYKIIEKRQSVAFWCNPISGHATLYWYQQILGQGPKLLIQFQNNGVVDDSQLPKDRFSAERLKGVDSTLKIQPAKLEDSAVYLCASSLGWRLQETQYFGPGTRLLVL.